These 30 T cell receptor beta chains were sequenced from one sample in a study of PD-L1 blockade in urothelial cancer. Sequencing was performed with immunoSEQ multiplex PCR; in TCRdb, only in-frame clones are kept and a portion is missing. This table holds under 55,000 clones, about 86% found once. The time point here: pretreatment peripheral blood. This sample comprised PBMCs, obtained around atezolizumab (anti-PD-L1) treatment. These receptor sequences come from a man between 65 and 80 years old with urothelial cancer.

The chain has TRBV6-5 and TRBJ2-7; D gene ambiguous. The CDR3 is made up of 14 amino acids. V lost 0 bases and J 2 bases, leaving 8 bases between the germline ends. Germline CDR1 MNHEY, CDR2 SVGAGI. CDR3 loop: CASSYSPETYEQYF. In nucleotides, the CDR3 is TGTGCCAGCAGTTACTCGCCCGAGACCTACGAGCAGTACTTC.

V is TRBV6-6 and J is TRBJ2-2; TRBD1 agrees at 9 bases. With 6 bases clipped from V and 5 bases from J, the junction kept 7 bases outside the gene matches. The CDR3 is made up of 15 amino acids. The germline V gene encodes CDR1 MNHNY and CDR2 SVGAGI (reference sequence). CDR3 sequence (DNA): TGTGCCAGCAGCTCCGGGACAGGGAATACCGGGGAGCTGTTTTTT. This codes for CASSSGTGNTGELFF.

The chain is built from TRBV23-1 and TRBJ2-2, with 11 bases lining up with TRBD1. TRBV23-1 is treated as an ORF (open reading frame) with a function not yet certain. The CDR3 is 15 amino acids. The junction had 6 bases not matched to a gene; V was cut back by 7 bases and J by 5 bases. The CDR3 DNA sequence: TGCGCCAGCACCCGGGACAGGGGGGAAACCGGGGAGCTGTTTTTT. This encodes CASTRDRGETGELFF.

V and J are TRBV28 and TRBJ1-5, with D tentatively TRBD1 (5 bases). In germline, CDR1 is MDHEN, CDR2 SYDVKM. This CDR3 spans 14 amino acids. The V and J ends lost 7 bases and 6 bases respectively, with 16 bases between them. This CDR3 reads CASTVPGYLQPQHF. DNA of the CDR3: TGTGCCAGCACCGTACCAGGGTACCTTCAGCCCCAGCATTTT.

The chain recombines TRBV7-9 with TRBJ1-2, with 9 bases fitting TRBD1. In germline, CDR1 is SEHNR, CDR2 FQNEAQ (reference sequence). Germline trimming cut 2 bases from V and 7 bases from J; bases unmatched to any gene: 14. The CDR3 loop spans 17 amino acids. The CDR3 bases are TGTGCCAGCAGCTTACAAACCGGGACAGGGAGGGGCGGTGGCTACACCTTC. Protein: CASSLQTGTGRGGGYTF.

The chain couples TRBV6-5 to TRBJ2-1, with TRBD1 identical over 12 bases. Germline loops: CDR1 MNHEY, CDR2 SVGAGI. J gave up 6 bases and V 4 bases, and 1 base lay outside the gene matches. The CDR3 is made up of 14 amino acids. CDR3 sequence (DNA): TGTGCCAGCAGTTGGGACAGGGGGCTCAATGAGCAGTTCTTC. Translating gives CASSWDRGLNEQFF.

The CDR3 nucleotides are TGCGCCAGCAGCTTCGACAGACTTAATGAGCAGTTCTTC. Its protein product is CASSFDRLNEQFF. The chain couples TRBV5-1 to TRBJ2-1; possibly TRBD1 for D (5 bases). Trimming stripped 2 bases from V and 7 bases from J, with 10 bases between. CDR3 length equals 13 residues. Germline V gives CDR1 SGHRS, CDR2 YFSETQ.

The genes are TRBV30 and TRBJ1-1, with TRBD1 matching over 8 bases. Trimming took 3 bases from V and 8 from J; bases not matched to a gene: 17. Germline assignment: CDR1 GTSNPN and CDR2 SVGIG (reference sequence). The CDR3 sequence is 16 residues long. The CDR3 DNA sequence: TGTGCCTGGAGGAGGACAGGGAGGACGAGCAGGCGGGAAGCTTTCTTT. Its translation is CAWRRTGRTSRREAFF.

The rearrangement links TRBV6-1 to TRBJ2-7, with D perhaps TRBD2 (7 bases). Germline values: CDR1 MNHNS, CDR2 SASEGT. The CDR3 is 15 amino acids. The V gene lost 6 bases and the J gene lost 0 bases, with 15 bases spanning the gap. The CDR3 DNA is TGTGCCAGCAGGGGGGGGGCGGTTCTCTCCTACGAGCAGTACTTC. Protein sequence: CASRGGAVLSYEQYF.

This chain links TRBV23-1 with TRBJ1-5; D is possibly TRBD1 (5 bases). TRBV23-1 is classed as an ORF, of uncertain function. This CDR3 region has 15 residues. Trimming shortened V by 0 bases and J by 4 bases, and 10 bases separated the two germline ends. DNA for the CDR3: TGCGCCAGCAGTCAATCCTCACGGGGGAATCAGCCCCAGCATTTT. Translation: CASSQSSRGNQPQHF.

The chain combines TRBV7-9 with TRBJ2-7; maybe TRBD1 (6 bases). This CDR3 is built from 14 residues. Germline-derived CDR1 and CDR2 are SEHNR and FQNEAQ (reference sequence). The V and J ends lost 4 bases and 5 bases respectively, with 15 bases between them. Here the CDR3 DNA reads TGTGCCAGCAGCTCCCCTCAGGGGCTCGACGAGCAGTACTTC. It yields the protein CASSSPQGLDEQYF.

The chain uses TRBV7-3 and TRBJ2-2; 10 bases align to TRBD1. This CDR3 comprises 17 residues. V dropped 5 bases and J dropped 5; count of bases not matched to a gene: 11. Germline V CDR1 and CDR2: SGHTA, FQGTGA. CDR3 loop: CASSPGQGVGGTGELFF. The CDR3 coding sequence is TGTGCCAGCAGCCCAGGACAGGGGGTCGGGGGAACCGGGGAGCTGTTTTTT. The full variable domain, its missing parts supplied by reference TRBV7-3 and TRBJ2-2, is GAGVSQTPSNKVTEKGKYVELRCDPISGHTALYWYRQSLGQGPEFLIYFQGTGAADDSGLPNDRFFAVRPEGSVSTLKIQRTERGDSAVYLCASSPGQGVGGTGELFFGEGSRLTVL.

The genes are TRBV16 and TRBJ1-5, with 9 bases aligning to TRBD1. The germline CDR1 and CDR2 sequences are KGHSY and FQNENV. Germline trimming cut 1 base from V and 5 bases from J; bases unmatched to any gene: 6. This CDR3 contains 16 residues. The CDR3 protein is CASSQFRDRVYQPQHF. In DNA form, the CDR3 reads TGTGCCAGCAGCCAATTCCGGGACAGGGTCTATCAGCCCCAGCATTTT. The full variable domain, rest sourced from reference TRBV16 and TRBJ1-5, is GEEVAQTPKHLVRGEGQKAKLYCAPIKGHSYVFWYQQVLKNEFKFLISFQNENVFDETGMPKERFSAKCLPNSPCSLEIQATKLEDSAVYFCASSQFRDRVYQPQHFGDGTRLSIL.

The chain uses TRBV5-1 and TRBJ2-5, with TRBD2 matching over 8 bases. Losses at the gene ends were 0 bases for V and 4 bases for J; bases not matched to a gene: 2. The CDR3 consists of 14 residues. In germline, CDR1 is SGHRS, CDR2 YFSETQ. CDR3 protein: CASSLGLAGETQYF. The DNA of the CDR3 is TGCGCCAGCAGCTTGGGGCTAGCGGGAGAGACCCAGTACTTC.

Only one count was recorded for this clone. The V and J genes are TRBV30 and TRBJ1-1, with D possibly TRBD1 on 6 matching bases. The CDR3 runs to 15 residues. The V gene lost 0 bases and the J gene lost 6 bases, with 17 bases spanning the gap. Germline V gene lookup returns CDR1 GTSNPN and CDR2 SVGIG (reference sequence). CDR3 nucleotide sequence: TGTGCCTGGAGTGTAGCCGGAAGCAGGACAGCTGAAGCTTTCTTT. It specifies CAWSVAGSRTAEAFF.

This clone occurred a few times. The chain is built from TRBV6-5 and TRBJ1-2; TRBD1 might be the D (6 bases). Per germline, CDR1 MNHEY and CDR2 SVGAGI. This CDR3 spans 16 amino acids. V was clipped by 2 bases and J by 6 bases, with 19 bases between them. As DNA, the CDR3 is TGTGCCAGCAGTTACGCCCTGGACAGTAGCTTAGATGGCTACACCTTC. This translates into CASSYALDSSLDGYTF.

There are a few counts of this clone. The J gene is TRBJ1-4, the V gene TRBV30; no clear D gene. The CDR3 runs 14 residues. Germline CDR1 reads GTSNPN; CDR2 reads SVGIG (reference sequence). The germline V and J ends were trimmed by 2 bases and 8 bases, with 15 bases remaining between them. The CDR3 here is CAWSRGGPSEKLFF. DNA of the CDR3: TGTGCCTGGAGTAGAGGCGGGCCGTCAGAAAAACTGTTTTTT. The full variable domain, with the rest looked up from reference TRBV30 and TRBJ1-4, is SQTIHQWPATLVQPVGSPLSLECTVEGTSNPNLYWYRQAAGRGLQLLFYSVGIGQISSEVPQNLSASRPQDRQFILSSKKLLLSDSGFYLCAWSRGGPSEKLFFGSGTQLSVL.

The chain uses TRBV4-1 and TRBJ1-4; D is possibly TRBD1 (6 bases). The germline V gene has CDR1 MGHRA and CDR2 YSYEKL. The germline V and J ends were trimmed by 4 bases and 8 bases, with 20 bases remaining between them. The length of the CDR3 is 16 residues. CDR3 coding DNA: TGCGCCAGCAGCCGCCAACCACAGGGTGATAGGGAAAAACTGTTTTTT. Protein sequence: CASSRQPQGDREKLFF.

The V and J genes are TRBV7-2 and TRBJ2-6, with D possibly matching TRBD1 (6 bases). Germline V gene sequence: CDR1 SGHTA, CDR2 FQGNSA. This CDR3 region has 15 residues. V was clipped by 4 bases and J by 1 base, with 8 bases between them. CDR3 in DNA: TGTGCCAGCAGCTCCAGGGGTTCTGGGGCCAACGTCCTGACTTTC. Translating gives CASSSRGSGANVLTF.

The rearrangement links TRBV6-1 to TRBJ1-2, with D maybe TRBD1 (5 bases). CDR1 is MNHNS, CDR2 SASEGT, per germline. This CDR3 region has 14 residues. V dropped 7 bases and J dropped 4 bases, with 16 bases sitting between them. In DNA, the CDR3 is TGTGCCAGCACCGGTGGAGGGGCCGGCTATGGCTACACCTTC. Translating it yields CASTGGGAGYGYTF.

The chain carries TRBV9 and TRBJ1-2; TRBD1 matches 7 bases. V dropped 0 bases and J dropped 5; count of bases not matched to a gene: 10. Germline V gene lookup returns CDR1 SGDLS and CDR2 YYNGEE. The CDR3 has 16 residues. CDR3 in DNA: TGTGCCAGCAGCGTAGCCCCTGACAGGGTAGGTTATGGCTACACCTTC. This sequence encodes CASSVAPDRVGYGYTF.

This chain connects TRBV7-3 to TRBJ2-1; TRBD2 might be the D (6 bases). Per germline, CDR1 SGHTA and CDR2 FQGTGA. V gave up 1 base and J gave up 8 bases, with 18 bases separating them. This CDR3 comprises 16 residues. The CDR3 DNA reads TGTGCCAGCAGCTTAAATTGGGCGGGGAGGAGCGATGAGCAGTTCTTC. Amino acid sequence: CASSLNWAGRSDEQFF.

Only a few counts were recorded for this clone. The rearrangement uses TRBV7-2 and TRBJ2-3; D call uncertain. CDR1 and CDR2 (germline): SGHTA, FQGNSA. Trimming took 5 bases from V and 4 from J, leaving 13 bases between them. CDR3 size: 14 residues. For the CDR3, the DNA is TGTGCCAGCAGCCCCCGTTTAGTGTCAGATACGCAGTATTTT. As protein: CASSPRLVSDTQYF.

V usage is TRBV14 and J usage is TRBJ1-1, with a tentative D call TRBD1 (6 bases). Trimming took 3 bases from V and 5 from J, leaving 16 bases between them. This CDR3 region has 15 residues. Germline values: CDR1 SGHDN, CDR2 FVKESK. The CDR3 coding sequence is TGTGCCAGCAGCCAGCTGACAGGTCAGGCGACTGAAGCTTTCTTT. Protein sequence: CASSQLTGQATEAFF.

V is TRBV7-2 and J is TRBJ2-7, with TRBD2 as a possible D gene (7 bases). V was pared by 1 base and J by 0 bases, with 19 bases between. The CDR3 loop spans 18 amino acids. Germline CDR1 and CDR2: SGHTA and FQGNSA. CDR3 in amino acids: CASSLVAGGGGISYEQYF. The CDR3 DNA is TGTGCCAGCAGCTTAGTAGCCGGTGGGGGGGGCATCTCCTACGAGCAGTACTTC.

This chain joins TRBV19 and TRBJ2-1; no clear D. The CDR3 is made up of 14 amino acids. Per germline, CDR1 LNHDA and CDR2 SQIVND (reference sequence). Trimming removed 3 bases at V and 4 bases at J, with 10 bases between. CDR3 DNA: TGTGCCAGTAGTATCGGCTCGACTTACAATGAGCAGTTCTTC. Protein product: CASSIGSTYNEQFF.

This chain links TRBV9 with TRBJ2-1; 10 nucleotides line up with TRBD2. This CDR3 contains 14 residues. Germline V CDR1 and CDR2: SGDLS, YYNGEE. Losses at the gene ends were 6 bases for V and 5 bases for J; bases not matched to a gene: 5. DNA of the CDR3: TGTGCCAGCAACCTAGCGGGGGTAAACAATGAGCAGTTCTTC. Protein sequence: CASNLAGVNNEQFF.

This clone was picked up one time. This chain connects TRBV13 to TRBJ1-4, with 8 positions matching TRBD1. Germline lookup yields CDR1 PRHDT and CDR2 FYEKMQ (reference sequence). This CDR3 region has 15 residues. V lost 0 bases and J lost 7; bases outside the gene matches: 4. The CDR3 loop reads CASSLGSTGVEKLFF. In DNA form, the CDR3 reads TGTGCCAGCAGCTTAGGTTCGACAGGGGTTGAAAAACTGTTTTTT.

This rearrangement joins TRBV28 to TRBJ2-1, with 8 bases that match TRBD2. The CDR3 is 15 residues long. V shed 5 bases, J shed 9 bases, and the junction held 12 bases outside the gene matches. CDR1 is MDHEN, CDR2 SYDVKM, per germline. CDR3 DNA sequence: TGTGCCAGCAGTGGCGGGACTAGGGCGGTGCGTGAGCAGTTCTTC. Protein sequence: CASSGGTRAVREQFF.

The rearrangement uses TRBV28 and TRBJ2-5; 9 bases fit TRBD1. Losses at the gene ends were 3 bases for V and 0 bases for J; bases not matched to a gene: 5. Germline CDR1 MDHEN, CDR2 SYDVKM. The CDR3 loop spans 16 amino acids. The CDR3 bases are TGTGCCAGCAGTTTTGCCGGACAGGGGTACCAAGAGACCCAGTACTTC. Its protein is CASSFAGQGYQETQYF.